The 27 T cell receptor beta chains presented below share a single source sample, sequenced in a study of T cell responses to AZD1222 COVID-19 vaccine. Sequencing was performed with immunoSEQ multiplex PCR; in TCRdb, only in-frame clones are kept and a portion is missing. The sample contains roughly 140,000 clones, 80% to 90% of which appear only once. Material: peripheral blood, obtained on day 0 of AZD1222 vaccination. These receptors were collected from an adult in good health.

The rearrangement links TRBV9 to TRBJ2-3, with TRBD2 matching 9 bases. Germline values: CDR1 SGDLS, CDR2 YYNGEE. The V and J ends lost 3 bases and 0 bases, in that order; junction bases with no gene match: 2. This CDR3 region has 15 residues. The CDR3 region has the DNA TGTGCCAGCAGCGAGCTAGCGGGGAGCACAGATACGCAGTATTTT. Its protein product is CASSELAGSTDTQYF.

J is TRBJ1-6 and V is TRBV7-9, with D possibly being TRBD1 (6 bases). This CDR3 is built from 12 residues. CDR1 SEHNR and CDR2 FQNEAQ come from the germline V gene (reference sequence). Trimming removed 5 bases from V and 9 bases from J, with 8 bases in between. In nucleotides, the CDR3 is TGTGCCAGCAGCCGGGACACTTCACCCCTCCACTTT. The encoded protein is CASSRDTSPLHF.

This chain links TRBV5-6 with TRBJ1-2; 8 bases are a match to TRBD1. The CDR3 covers 13 residues. From germline, CDR1 is SGHDT and CDR2 YYEEEE. V lost 4 bases and J lost 8; bases outside the gene matches: 7. Here the CDR3 reads CASSPKDRDGYTF. The CDR3 DNA is TGTGCCAGCAGCCCGAAGGACAGGGACGGCTACACCTTC.

This sequence joins TRBV14 and TRBJ2-7; D remains ambiguous. V was trimmed by 2 bases and J by 1 base, leaving 9 bases between them. CDR3 length: 14 amino acids. Germline V lookup: CDR1 SGHDN, CDR2 FVKESK. The CDR3 sequence: CASSQPALSYEQYF. The CDR3 coding sequence is TGTGCCAGCAGCCAACCGGCGTTATCCTACGAGCAGTACTTC.

This sequence joins TRBV9 and TRBJ1-1; 8 bases are shared with TRBD1. Trimming removed 0 bases from V and 3 bases from J; junction bases left unmatched: 4. The CDR3 contains 15 residues. Germline assignment: CDR1 SGDLS and CDR2 YYNGEE. The CDR3 coding sequence is TGTGCCAGCAGCGTAGCGCAGGGGGCCGACACTGAAGCTTTCTTT. Protein product: CASSVAQGADTEAFF.

This clone was picked up one time. The CDR3 reads CASSSGRNSYNEQFF. CDR3 sequence (DNA): TGTGCCAGCTCTAGCGGGAGGAATTCCTACAATGAGCAGTTCTTC. The gene calls are TRBV6-5 and TRBJ2-1, with 11 nucleotides matching TRBD2. The V gene end was trimmed by 8 bases and the J gene end by 1 base; junction bases not matched to a gene: 4. Germline assignment: CDR1 MNHEY and CDR2 SVGAGI. The CDR3 is 15 residues long.

This clone was picked up one time. This chain links TRBV5-1 with TRBJ2-7, with TRBD2 as a possible D gene (6 bases). V lost 4 bases to trimming and J lost 4 bases, with 15 bases between them. The CDR3 is 14 residues long. Germline-derived CDR1 and CDR2 are SGHRS and YFSETQ. DNA for the CDR3: TGCGCCAGCAGCCCGGGGGTCGCCCAATACGAGCAGTACTTC. As protein: CASSPGVAQYEQYF.

The V and J genes are TRBV7-6 and TRBJ1-1; D gene uncertain. Germline V lookup: CDR1 SGHVS, CDR2 FNYEAQ. V was trimmed by 4 bases and J by 1 base, leaving 10 bases between them. CDR3 length equals 14 residues. The CDR3 coding sequence is TGTGCCAGCAGCTCTGGGTCAGCGAACACTGAAGCTTTCTTT. It specifies CASSSGSANTEAFF.

The rearrangement links TRBV21-1 to TRBJ1-3. TRBV21-1 corresponds to a pseudogene. There are 13 residues in the CDR3. As DNA, the CDR3 is TGTGCCAGCAGCAAAGAGGACGAGGACACCATATATTTT. The encoded protein is CASSKEDEDTIYF.

The CDR3 protein is CASSESTVSNQPQHF. In nucleotides, the CDR3 is TGTGCCAGCAGTGAGTCAACGGTAAGCAATCAGCCCCAGCATTTT. This chain connects TRBV2 to TRBJ1-5; no firm D call. CDR1 is SNHLY and CDR2 is FYNNEI in the germline V gene. The germline V and J ends were trimmed by 3 bases and 1 base, with 10 bases remaining between them. The CDR3 is 15 residues long.

The chain has TRBV7-3 and TRBJ1-4, with D hard to call. The CDR3 spans 13 residues. V lost 3 bases to trimming and J lost 3 bases, with 5 bases between them. The V gene's germline CDR1 is SGHTA and CDR2 FQGTGA. For the CDR3, the DNA is TGTGCCAGCAGCTTCCGCCCTAATGAAAAACTGTTTTTT. This translates into CASSFRPNEKLFF.

The chain links TRBV5-1 to TRBJ1-2; the D gene is possibly TRBD1 (5 bases). The CDR3 has 16 amino acids. V lost 0 bases and J lost 6, with 18 bases in between. The germline gives CDR1 SGHRS, CDR2 YFSETQ. In nucleotides, the CDR3 is TGCGCCAGCAGCTTGGCCAGGGCAGGGAGGGAGGATGGCTACACCTTC. Its translation: CASSLARAGREDGYTF.

The J gene is TRBJ2-6, the V gene TRBV4-1, with no clear D. V was trimmed by 0 bases and J by 4 bases, leaving 10 bases between them. There are 16 residues in the CDR3. CDR1 is MGHRA and CDR2 is YSYEKL in the germline V gene. CDR3 bases: TGCGCCAGCAGCCAAGAGGTGTCGGCCGGGGCCAACGTCCTGACTTTC. It specifies CASSQEVSAGANVLTF.

The genes are TRBV15 and TRBJ1-6; the match to TRBD1 covers 8 bases. Per the germline V gene, CDR1 is LNHNV and CDR2 is YYDKDF (reference sequence). The V gene end was trimmed by 1 base and the J gene end by 1 base; junction bases not matched to a gene: 3. The CDR3 loop spans 17 amino acids. CDR3 protein: CATSRGQGASYNSPLHF. CDR3 DNA sequence: TGTGCCACCAGCAGAGGCCAGGGGGCTTCCTATAATTCACCCCTCCACTTT. Combining the CDR3 with reference TRBV15 and TRBJ1-6 gives the whole variable domain DAMVIQNPRYQVTQFGKPVTLSCSQTLNHNVMYWYQQKSSQAPKLLFHYYDKDFNNEADTPDNFQSRRPNTSFCFLDIRSPGLGDTAMYLCATSRGQGASYNSPLHFGNGTRLTVT.

This chain links TRBV10-3 with TRBJ1-2; the D gene is possibly TRBD1 (5 bases). Germline V gene data show CDR1 as ENHRY and CDR2 as SYGVKD. The CDR3 runs 13 residues. V lost 10 bases, J lost 2 bases, and 14 bases lay in between. CDR3 residues: CANSRDGNYGYTF. CDR3 in DNA: TGTGCCAACTCCCGGGACGGAAACTATGGCTACACCTTC.

V and J are TRBV5-1 and TRBJ2-2; no reliable D call. V dropped 1 base and J dropped 7 bases, with 11 bases sitting between them. The CDR3 covers 14 residues. Germline CDR1 SGHRS, CDR2 YFSETQ. The CDR3 DNA is TGCGCCAGCAGCTTGTTAGGGCCGGTCGGGGAGCTGTTTTTT. Translating gives CASSLLGPVGELFF.

The genes are TRBV19 and TRBJ1-6; D unresolved. V lost 8 bases, J lost 0 bases, and 8 bases lay in between. Germline V gene data show CDR1 as LNHDA and CDR2 as SQIVND (reference sequence). The CDR3 extends over 14 amino acids. The CDR3: CASAPSSYNSPLHF. The CDR3 coding sequence is TGTGCCAGTGCGCCCAGCTCCTATAATTCACCCCTCCACTTT.

J is TRBJ2-7 and V is TRBV14, with D unclear. Trimming shortened V by 0 bases and J by 2 bases, and 8 bases separated the two germline ends. This CDR3 contains 14 residues. Germline assignment: CDR1 SGHDN and CDR2 FVKESK. CDR3 nucleotides: TGTGCCAGCAGCCAAGAGATCGGCCCCTACGAGCAGTACTTC. Its translation is CASSQEIGPYEQYF.

The J gene is TRBJ2-7, the V gene TRBV18; D unclear. This CDR3 region has 12 residues. V was trimmed by 6 bases and J by 2 bases, leaving 8 bases between them. The germline gives CDR1 KGHSH, CDR2 LQKENI. This CDR3 is CASSSDPYEQYF. Written as DNA, the CDR3 is TGTGCCAGCTCCTCAGACCCCTACGAGCAGTACTTC. Complete variable domain (other parts from reference TRBV18 and TRBJ2-7): NAGVMQNPRHLVRRRGQEARLRCSPMKGHSHVYWYRQLPEEGLKFMVYLQKENIIDESGMPKERFSAEFPKEGPSILRIQQVVRGDSAAYFCASSSDPYEQYFGPGTRLTVT.

The V and J genes are TRBV24-1 and TRBJ2-3; 11 nucleotides agree with TRBD2. The CDR3 length is 17 residues. V gave up 3 bases and J gave up 0 bases; unmatched junction bases: 4. CDR1 and CDR2 from the germline V gene are KGHDR and SFDVKD. CDR3 bases: TGTGCCACCAGTGATATCCGGACTAGCGGGAGCACAGATACGCAGTATTTT. It is translated as CATSDIRTSGSTDTQYF.

V is TRBV28 and J is TRBJ2-1; TRBD2 agrees at 10 bases. The V gene's germline CDR1 is MDHEN and CDR2 SYDVKM. The CDR3 contains 15 residues. J was trimmed by 5 bases and V by 5 bases; bases with no gene match: 6. The CDR3 region is CASSKLAGFHNEQFF. The CDR3 DNA is TGTGCCAGCAGTAAACTAGCGGGGTTCCACAATGAGCAGTTCTTC.

The rearrangement links TRBV18 to TRBJ2-2; 14 nucleotides align to TRBD2. Germline CDR1 KGHSH, CDR2 LQKENI. This CDR3 is built from 17 residues. The J segment lost 5 bases and the V segment lost 1 base, leaving 3 bases of the junction unmatched. The CDR3 DNA is TGTGCCAGCTCACCACGGGGACTAGCGGGAGTTACCGGGGAGCTGTTTTTT. This gives the protein CASSPRGLAGVTGELFF.

The V call is TRBV5-1, the J call TRBJ1-2; no clear D gene. The ends were cut back, 0 bases at V and 5 bases at J, with 14 bases in the middle. CDR3 size: 15 residues. The V gene's germline CDR1 is SGHRS and CDR2 YFSETQ. The CDR3 spells CASSLDEGRIYGYTF. The DNA of the CDR3 is TGCGCCAGCAGCTTGGATGAGGGTCGGATTTATGGCTACACCTTC.

The chain joins TRBV11-2 to TRBJ2-1, with D perhaps matching TRBD2 (6 bases). The CDR3 runs to 15 residues. Trimming removed 0 bases at V and 4 bases at J, with 10 bases between. CDR1 SGHAT and CDR2 FQNNGV come from the germline V gene. For the CDR3, the DNA is TGTGCCAGCAGCTTAGATCTAGGGAGGTACAATGAGCAGTTCTTC. Amino acid sequence: CASSLDLGRYNEQFF. Complete variable domain (other parts from reference TRBV11-2 and TRBJ2-1): EAGVAQSPRYKIIEKRQSVAFWCNPISGHATLYWYQQILGQGPKLLIQFQNNGVVDDSQLPKDRFSAERLKGVDSTLKIQPAKLEDSAVYLCASSLDLGRYNEQFFGPGTRLTVL.

Only one count was recorded for this clone. V and J are TRBV4-1 and TRBJ2-2, with 7 bases matching TRBD1. This CDR3 has 16 amino acids. After removal of 3 bases from V and 1 base from J, the junction contained 5 bases not matched to a gene. Germline V gene data show CDR1 as MGHRA and CDR2 as YSYEKL. CDR3 DNA sequence: TGCGCCAGCAGCCAGAGAAGGACAGGGAACACCGGGGAGCTGTTTTTT. Translating gives CASSQRRTGNTGELFF.

This clone was seen just once. The genes are TRBV12-3 or TRBV12-4 and TRBJ2-3; D is unclear. V gave up 7 bases and J gave up 0 bases, with 8 bases separating them. The CDR3 consists of 13 residues. CDR3 in amino acids: CASMIFSTDTQYF. CDR3 nucleotides: TGTGCCAGCATGATCTTCAGCACAGATACGCAGTATTTT.

This chain links TRBV5-1 with TRBJ2-5, with D possibly being TRBD2 (6 bases). The V end lost 5 bases, the J end lost 5 bases, and 10 bases lay between the germline ends. CDR1 is SGHRS, CDR2 YFSETQ, per germline. This CDR3 region has 12 residues. For the CDR3, the DNA is TGCGCCAGCAGAGAGGGGAGGGAGACCCAGTACTTC. Translated, it gives CASREGRETQYF.